This entry concerns a single T cell receptor (beta chain). What it recognizes is unknown. The CDR3 is made up of 14 amino acids. V trimming: 3 bases; J trimming: 4 bases; junction bases outside the gene matches: 2. Germline V gene data show CDR1 as SQVTM and CDR2 as ANQGSEA. The PCR used 60 Vbeta and 13 Jbeta primers. Produced via immunoSEQ multiplex PCR; TCRdb's table is partial and in-frame only. In total, the table holds tens of thousands of clones. This sample stems from a study of cytomegalovirus exposure and HLA in healthy donors. The study's findings and limits: One cluster of highly shared sequence variants probably arose as a sequencing artifact. As a later analysis showed, several of the most significant clusters appeared to be linked to common viral pathogens.

The sequence derives from a man aged 45-65 years in good health and CMV-seropositive. The chain has TRBV29-1 and TRBJ2-1; TRBD2 matches at 11 bases. Sequencing input: PBMCs. The CDR3 nucleotides are TGCAGCGTTGACCGACTAGCGGGATACAATGAGCAGTTCTTC. Residues: CSVDRLAGYNEQFF.